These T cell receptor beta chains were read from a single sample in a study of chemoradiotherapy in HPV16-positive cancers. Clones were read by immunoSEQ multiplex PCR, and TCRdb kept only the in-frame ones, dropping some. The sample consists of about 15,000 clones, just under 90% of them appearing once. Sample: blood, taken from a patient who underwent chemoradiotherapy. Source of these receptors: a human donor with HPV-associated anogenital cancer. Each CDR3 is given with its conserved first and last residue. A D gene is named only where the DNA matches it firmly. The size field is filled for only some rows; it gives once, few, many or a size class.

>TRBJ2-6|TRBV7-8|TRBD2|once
CASSLSWSGGVLTF
TGTGCCAGCAGCTTAAGTTGGTCGGGAGGCGTCCTGACTTTC
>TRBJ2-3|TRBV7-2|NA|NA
CASTPGPLRTDTQYF
TGTGCCAGCACCCCGGGTCCCCTTCGCACAGATACGCAGTATTTT
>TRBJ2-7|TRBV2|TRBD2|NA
CASSIRLAGTGDEQYF
TGTGCCAGCAGTATCCGACTAGCGGGGACGGGGGACGAGCAGTACTTC
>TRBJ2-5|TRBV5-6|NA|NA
CASTLRPGETQYF
TGTGCCAGCACCCTTCGTCCGGGGGAGACCCAGTACTTC
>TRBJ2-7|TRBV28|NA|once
CASRRHSLGYEQYF
TGTGCCAGCAGACGCCATAGTCTCGGCTACGAGCAGTACTTC
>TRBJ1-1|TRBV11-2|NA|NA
CASSLEGAAHTEAFF
TGTGCCAGCAGCTTAGAAGGAGCGGCGCACACTGAAGCTTTCTTT
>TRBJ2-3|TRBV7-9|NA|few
CASSRTADTQYF
TGTGCCAGCAGCCGTACGGCAGATACGCAGTATTTT
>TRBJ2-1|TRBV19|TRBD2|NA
CASSRGLAGASAPWFSSYNEQFF
TGTGCCAGTAGTAGGGGACTAGCGGGAGCCTCCGCACCGTGGTTCTCCTCCTACAATGAGCAGTTCTTC
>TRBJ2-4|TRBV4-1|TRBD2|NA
CASSQGILGLADIIRAKNIQYF
TGCGCCAGCAGCCAAGGTATCCTCGGACTAGCGGATATAATAAGAGCCAAAAACATTCAGTACTTC
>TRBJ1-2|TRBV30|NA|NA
CAWSVRSRSGYTF
TGTGCCTGGAGTGTCAGATCCCGTTCCGGCTACACCTTC
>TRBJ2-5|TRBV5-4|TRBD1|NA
CASSSDGTGVLTQYF
TGTGCCAGCAGCTCCGACGGGACAGGGGTCCTGACCCAGTACTTC
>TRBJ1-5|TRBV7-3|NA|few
CASSQTENQPQHF
TGTGCCAGCAGCCAGACAGAAAATCAGCCCCAGCATTTT
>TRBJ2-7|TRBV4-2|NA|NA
CASSQDRGPDYEQYF
TGTGCCAGCAGCCAAGATCGGGGGCCCGACTACGAGCAGTACTTC
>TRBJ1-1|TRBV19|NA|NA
CASSIPAGIGNTEAFF
TGTGCCAGTAGTATTCCTGCAGGAATTGGGAACACTGAAGCTTTCTTT
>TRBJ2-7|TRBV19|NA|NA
CASRPISGSSYEQYF
TGTGCCAGTAGGCCCATCAGCGGAAGCTCCTACGAGCAGTACTTC
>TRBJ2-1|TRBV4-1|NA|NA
CASSQGGTLNEQFF
TGCGCCAGCAGCCAGGGGGGAACTCTTAATGAGCAGTTCTTC
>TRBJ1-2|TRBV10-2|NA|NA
CASLRDDYGYTF
TGCGCCAGCTTAAGGGATGACTATGGCTACACCTTC